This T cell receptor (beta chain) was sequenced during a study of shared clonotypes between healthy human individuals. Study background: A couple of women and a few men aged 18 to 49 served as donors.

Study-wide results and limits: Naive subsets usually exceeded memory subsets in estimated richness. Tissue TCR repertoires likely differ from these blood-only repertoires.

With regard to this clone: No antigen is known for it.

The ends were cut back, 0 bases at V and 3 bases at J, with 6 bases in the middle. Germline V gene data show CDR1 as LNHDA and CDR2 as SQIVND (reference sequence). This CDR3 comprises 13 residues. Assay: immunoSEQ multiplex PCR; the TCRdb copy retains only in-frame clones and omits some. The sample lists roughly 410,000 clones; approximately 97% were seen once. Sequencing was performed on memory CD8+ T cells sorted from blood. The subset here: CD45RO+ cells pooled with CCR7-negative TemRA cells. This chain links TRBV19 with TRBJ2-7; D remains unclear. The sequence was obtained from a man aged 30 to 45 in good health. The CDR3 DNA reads TGTGCCAGTAGTATAGACCTCCGCTACGAGCAGTACTTC. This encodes CASSIDLRYEQYF.